This T cell receptor beta chain derives from a study of beta chain features in type 1 diabetes (dated by TCRdb to 2016 to 2019). With regard to the full study: No differences in mean age, gender distribution, total cell number or subset yield were found between patients and healthy donors. In the study, recently diagnosed type 1 diabetes patients and matched healthy donors were compared on the TCRB repertoires of their sorted circulating CD4+ T cell subsets. Regulatory and stem cell-like memory subsets were obtained from only 8 patients and about eight healthy donors, while naive and central memory subsets were obtained from all 28 donors. A total of over 95,000,000 sorted cells were examined across all samples, and RNA yield correlated strongly with the number of cells per subset.

This clone was recorded a few times. The clone's antigen remains unknown. No base-level quality is on record; no much larger clone is a single base apart. The entire isolated RNA was reverse transcribed using the High Capacity cDNA Reverse Transcription Kit, and thus expressed TCRB transcripts were sequenced. Naive, central memory and regulatory T cell samples underwent deep immunoSEQ sequencing, averaging approximately 3.3 million total reads per sample. After sorted cells were lysed in RLT buffer, RNA was extracted with DNase-treated RNeasy Micro or Mini kits, with the choice depending on cell number. To prevent cross-contamination, each cell subset was processed individually, whereas patient and healthy donor samples were processed jointly. The immunoSEQ multiplex PCR was used to amplify TCRB sequences from cDNA, generating 87-bp fragments that spanned the CDR3 region. Amplicons were sequenced on the Illumina HiSeq platform. The study's own analysis went as follows. Synthetic template baselines were used to correct PCR bias computationally, reads within Hamming distance 2 were collapsed together, and singletons that could not be merged were discarded. Reads were aligned against IMGT to assign V, D and J genes, CDR3 length and insertions or deletions at six rearrangement sites. Within each subset, clonotype counts were normalized to sorted cell number, and only after that were true diversity and Gini coefficients computed with the tcR R package. The overlap coefficient, calculated on TCRB nucleotide sequences, was used to measure repertoire sharing. Out-of-frame TCRB sequences from naive cells were analyzed as a proxy for the pre-selection repertoire. This is the immuneACCESS table as TCRdb keeps it, with only in-frame sequences that have V and J called. A part of the clones is gone; compared with another copy, unresolved V genes explain less than half, and the rest is unexplained. That table gives V, J and clone size, and the DNA gave D and trimming. A total of about 250,000 clones appear in this sample, less than 15% of them only once. The ten largest clones take up more than 0.02% of the sample.

Each donor gave one peripheral blood draw, approximately 0.11 L on average, collected into heparinised tubes. A BD FACSAria II and a panel including CD45RO, CCR7, CD25, CD127, CD95 and CD27 were used to sort naive, central memory, regulatory and stem cell-like memory CD4+ T cells. All sorted populations exceeded 95% purity. PBMCs were isolated immediately by Lymphoprep density gradient centrifugation and stained directly without culture. To minimize batch effects, samples were stained and sorted in pairs, one healthy donor with one patient per experiment. CDR1 and CDR2 were assigned from the germline V gene as SGHRS and YFSETQ. Compared with germline, V lacks 5 bases and J lacks 2 bases; bases without a gene match: 4. Including cysteine and phenylalanine, the CDR3 has 14 amino acids. Only the CDR3 part of the read is kept: 42 bases, read in frame from the first base. What the work shows at the level of the full study, not this receptor alone: The naive, central memory and regulatory TCRB repertoires appeared to resemble one another more closely among patients than among healthy donors. Type 1 diabetes patients showed a moderate but significant shortening of TCRB CDR3 length in all four CD4+ subsets. Shorter templates might be favored by PCR, yet because patient and control samples were amplified and corrected together, any such skew would affect both groups equally. Only small numbers of individuals were included in the HLA sub-analyses, which left unresolved whether HLA type had any influence on TCRB rearrangement. Because cDNA was sequenced instead of genomic DNA, highly expressing activated cells could be over-represented, though the groups showed no difference in activation or CD3 levels. Patients with type 1 diabetes made fewer insertions and deleted more nucleotides at VDJ recombination sites, implying thymic rearrangement abnormalities.

The sequence joins TRBV5-1 to TRBJ2-3, and 8 junction bases match TRBD1. The TCR originated in a woman between 40 and 55 years old in good health. The sample was naive CD4+ T cells from blood. Explained via the paper, the cell subset or site label denotes: true naive CD4+ T cells. The DNA sequence reads TGCGCCAGCAGTAACAGGGGGGACACAGATACGCAGTATTTT. The encoded protein is CASSNRGDTDTQYF.